The clone carrying this T cell receptor beta chain was seen a handful of times. Its antigen is currently unknown. This record comes from a study of identical twins. Broader study findings: For out-of-frame beta sequences, excess twin sharing was weaker.

V lost 6 bases, J lost 9 bases, and 8 bases stayed unmatched. Germline CDR1 and CDR2: MNHEY and SVGEGT. The CDR3 is made up of 16 amino acids. A single record per CDR3 protein comes from TCRdb applying MiXCR to the 5' RACE reads. Here the sample spans 600,000 to 700,000 distinct CDR3 sequences, 21% being singletons. These data were likewise used in another study, on T cells expressing NK-cell markers. This second study notes: Of eight sequenced donors, seven were HCMV-seropositive and one HCMV-seronegative. Evidence did not settle whether expanded NKG2C+ T cell clones targeted HCMV.

Sequences were obtained from PBMCs. This chain connects TRBV6-2 or TRBV6-3 to TRBJ2-2; 15 positions agree with TRBD2. The sequence was obtained from a woman aged 18 to 35 in good health. The CDR3 DNA reads TGTGCCAGCAGGACAGGACTAGCGGGAGGGATCCGGGAGCTGTTTTTT. Translation: CASRTGLAGGIRELFF.